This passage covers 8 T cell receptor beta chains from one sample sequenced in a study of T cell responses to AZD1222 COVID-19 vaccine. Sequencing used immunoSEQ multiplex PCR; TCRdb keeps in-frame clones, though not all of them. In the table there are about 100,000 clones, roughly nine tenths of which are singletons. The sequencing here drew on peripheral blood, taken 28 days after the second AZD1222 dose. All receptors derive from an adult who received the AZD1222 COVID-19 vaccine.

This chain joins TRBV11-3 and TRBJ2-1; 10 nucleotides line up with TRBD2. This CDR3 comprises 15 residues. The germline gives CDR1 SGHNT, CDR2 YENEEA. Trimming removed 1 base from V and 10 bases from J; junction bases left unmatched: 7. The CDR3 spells CASSLVPSGSVEQFF. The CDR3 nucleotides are TGTGCCAGCAGCTTAGTTCCTAGCGGGAGCGTGGAGCAGTTCTTC.

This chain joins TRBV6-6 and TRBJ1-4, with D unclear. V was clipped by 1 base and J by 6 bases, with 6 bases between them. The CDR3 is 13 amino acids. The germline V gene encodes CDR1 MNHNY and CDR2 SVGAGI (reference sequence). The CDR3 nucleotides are TGTGCCAGCAGTTACTTGGCGGATGAAAAACTGTTTTTT. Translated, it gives CASSYLADEKLFF.

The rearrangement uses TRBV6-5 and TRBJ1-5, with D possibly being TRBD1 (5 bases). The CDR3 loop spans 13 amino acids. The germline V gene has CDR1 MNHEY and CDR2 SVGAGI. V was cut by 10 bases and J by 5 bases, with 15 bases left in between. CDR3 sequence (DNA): TGTGCCACCACGGGCAGGGTGGATCAGCCCCAGCATTTT. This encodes CATTGRVDQPQHF.

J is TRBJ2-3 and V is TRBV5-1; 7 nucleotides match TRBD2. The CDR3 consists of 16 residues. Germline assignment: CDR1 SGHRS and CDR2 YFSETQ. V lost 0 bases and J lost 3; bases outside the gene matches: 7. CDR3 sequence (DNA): TGCGCCAGCAGCTTGGGTAGCGGGTTTGGAACAGATACGCAGTATTTT. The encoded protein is CASSLGSGFGTDTQYF.

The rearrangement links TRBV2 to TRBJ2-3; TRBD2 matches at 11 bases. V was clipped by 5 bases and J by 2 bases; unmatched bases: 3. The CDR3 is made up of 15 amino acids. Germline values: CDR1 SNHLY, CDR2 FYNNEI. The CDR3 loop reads CASSPGLADTDTQYF. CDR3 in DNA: TGTGCCAGCAGTCCGGGACTAGCGGACACAGATACGCAGTATTTT.

The CDR3 sequence is CASSSQGTGELFF. Here the CDR3 DNA reads TGTGCCAGCAGCTCACAGGGAACCGGGGAGCTGTTTTTT. The chain is built from TRBV11-3 and TRBJ2-2; possible D gene TRBD1, 6 bases. V lost 4 bases to trimming and J lost 5 bases, with 8 bases between them. Germline V CDR1 and CDR2: SGHNT, YENEEA. The CDR3 runs to 13 residues.

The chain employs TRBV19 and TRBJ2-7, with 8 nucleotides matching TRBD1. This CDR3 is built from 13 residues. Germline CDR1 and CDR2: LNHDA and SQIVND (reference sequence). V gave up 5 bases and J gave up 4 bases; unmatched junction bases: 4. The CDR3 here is CASSGQGSYEQYF. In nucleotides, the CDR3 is TGTGCCAGTAGTGGACAGGGTTCGTACGAGCAGTACTTC. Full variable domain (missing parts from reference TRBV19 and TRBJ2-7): DGGITQSPKYLFRKEGQNVTLSCEQNLNHDAMYWYRQDPGQGLRLIYYSQIVNDFQKGDIAEGYSVSREKKESFPLTVTSAQKNPTAFYLCASSGQGSYEQYFGPGTRLTVT.

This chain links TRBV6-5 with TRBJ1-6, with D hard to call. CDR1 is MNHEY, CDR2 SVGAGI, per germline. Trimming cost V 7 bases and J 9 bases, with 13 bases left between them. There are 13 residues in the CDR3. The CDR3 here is CASIRPGSSPLHF. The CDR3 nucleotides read TGTGCCAGCATCCGGCCAGGCAGTTCACCCCTCCACTTT.